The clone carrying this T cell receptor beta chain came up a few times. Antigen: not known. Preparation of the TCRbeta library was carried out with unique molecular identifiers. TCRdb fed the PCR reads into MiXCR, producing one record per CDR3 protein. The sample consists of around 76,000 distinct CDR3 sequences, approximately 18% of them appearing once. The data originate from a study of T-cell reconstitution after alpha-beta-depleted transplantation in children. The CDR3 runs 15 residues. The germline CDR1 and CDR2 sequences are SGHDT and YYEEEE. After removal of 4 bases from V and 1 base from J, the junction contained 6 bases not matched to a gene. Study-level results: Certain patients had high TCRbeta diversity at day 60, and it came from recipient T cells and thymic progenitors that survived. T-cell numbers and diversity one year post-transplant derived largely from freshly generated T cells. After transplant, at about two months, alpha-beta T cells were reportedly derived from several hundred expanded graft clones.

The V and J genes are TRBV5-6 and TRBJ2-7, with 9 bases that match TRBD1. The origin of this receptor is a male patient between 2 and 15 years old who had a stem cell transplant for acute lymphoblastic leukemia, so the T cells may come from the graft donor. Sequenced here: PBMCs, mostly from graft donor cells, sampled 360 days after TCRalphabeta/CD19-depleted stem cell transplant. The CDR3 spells CASSAGQGISYEQYF. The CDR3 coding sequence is TGTGCCAGCAGCGCCGGACAGGGGATTTCCTACGAGCAGTACTTC.